What follows are 16 T cell receptor beta chains derived from one specimen sequenced in a study of blood T cell repertoires in acute mononucleosis. Produced via immunoSEQ multiplex PCR; TCRdb's table is partial and in-frame only. The table includes 7,700 or so clones, less than 30% detected once. Indicated time point: acute infectious mononucleosis, at clinical presentation within 2 weeks of symptom onset (visit 1). The sequencing here drew on EBV YVL epitope tetramer+ CD8+ T cells sorted from PBMCs, taken during acute infectious mononucleosis. Noted subset: CD8 T cells binding a tetramer with EBV BRLF1 109-117 peptide (YVL-BR). All receptors come from a young woman with infectious mononucleosis caused by EBV.

This sequence joins TRBV11-3 and TRBJ2-7; D assignment may be TRBD1 or TRBD2 (5 bases each). Trimming took off 6 bases at V and 5 bases at J, with 11 bases between the two ends. The germline V gene has CDR1 SGHNT and CDR2 YENEEA. This CDR3 has 12 residues. The CDR3 DNA is TGTGCCAGCAGTGACTGGGGGAACGAGCAGTACTTC. It specifies CASSDWGNEQYF.

The chain joins TRBV6-4 to TRBJ1-2; D not resolved. The CDR3 extends over 17 amino acids. Germline V lookup: CDR1 MRHNA, CDR2 SNTAGT. The V and J ends lost 5 bases and 4 bases respectively, with 23 bases between them. The CDR3 reads CASSFQALKWSSYGYTF. CDR3 coding DNA: TGTGCCAGCAGTTTCCAGGCCCTCAAATGGTCGTCCTATGGCTACACCTTC.

This sequence joins TRBV2 and TRBJ2-7; no clear D gene. The germline V gene encodes CDR1 SNHLY and CDR2 FYNNEI. CDR3 length equals 12 residues. With 6 bases removed from V and 3 bases from J, the gap between germline ends came to 9 bases. For the CDR3, the DNA is TGTGCCAGCAGCCCGGTCAACTACGAGCAGTACTTC. It yields the protein CASSPVNYEQYF.

V usage is TRBV27 and J usage is TRBJ2-5, with TRBD2 identical over 11 bases. The ends lost 6 bases at V and 9 bases at J; junction bases unmatched: 12. The CDR3 is 15 residues long. Per germline, CDR1 MNHEY and CDR2 SMNVEV (reference sequence). CDR3: CASSTYSGRAPAQYF. CDR3 coding DNA: TGTGCCAGCAGCACATATAGCGGGAGGGCTCCGGCCCAGTACTTC.

This clone is classed as medium-sized. V gene TRBV4-1 combines with J gene TRBJ2-3; D ambiguous. This CDR3 has 14 amino acids. V gave up 4 bases and J gave up 3 bases, with 11 bases separating them. The germline V gene has CDR1 MGHRA and CDR2 YSYEKL. This CDR3 is CASSRHFETDTQYF. The CDR3 DNA sequence: TGCGCCAGCAGCCGCCACTTCGAGACAGATACGCAGTATTTT.

This clone was recorded at least ten times. This chain uses TRBV11-2 with TRBJ2-7; D gene unclear. CDR1 is SGHAT, CDR2 FQNNGV, per germline. V lost 6 bases and J lost 6, with 21 bases in between. The CDR3 runs to 15 residues. CDR3 protein: CASRKGEVGSFEQYF. CDR3 DNA sequence: TGTGCCAGCAGGAAAGGAGAAGTGGGTAGTTTCGAGCAGTACTTC.

This clone is medium-sized in the sample. This chain links TRBV6-4 with TRBJ2-1; 8 bases agree with TRBD2. V trimming: 1 base; J trimming: 3 bases; junction bases outside the gene matches: 5. Germline CDR1 MRHNA, CDR2 SNTAGT. The CDR3 spans 16 residues. CDR3 nucleotide sequence: TGTGCCAGCAGTGACTTCCTCACTAGCGGCTACAATGAGCAGTTCTTC. Its translation is CASSDFLTSGYNEQFF.

This clone was seen many times. The chain has TRBV11-2 and TRBJ2-7; a weak D match, TRBD2 (6 bases). The ends were cut back, 4 bases at V and 5 bases at J, with 18 bases in the middle. Germline CDR1 SGHAT, CDR2 FQNNGV. This CDR3 has 15 amino acids. Here the CDR3 reads CASSSFRDSSNEQYF. CDR3 nucleotides: TGTGCCAGCAGCTCATTCCGGGACTCCTCGAACGAGCAGTACTTC.

This clone has just one count. The J gene is TRBJ2-7, the V gene TRBV7-7, with D possibly matching TRBD2 (6 bases). V lost 5 bases, J lost 7 bases, and 9 bases lay in between. In germline, CDR1 is SSHAT, CDR2 FNYEAQ (reference sequence). The CDR3 runs 11 residues. The CDR3 protein is CASSISGEQYF. The CDR3 bases are TGTGCCAGCAGCATTAGCGGTGAGCAGTACTTC.

This clone has just one count. This is likely an artifact of a read error, given a far larger clone one base away. The rearrangement uses TRBV11-2 and TRBJ2-7, with a weak D call TRBD1 (6 bases). CDR1 is SGHAT and CDR2 is FQNNGV in the germline V gene. The CDR3 consists of 12 residues. CDR3 sequence (DNA): TGTGCCAGCAGCATGGACAGCTACGTGCAGTACTTC. Its translation is CASSMDSYVQYF.

The V call is TRBV11-3, the J call TRBJ2-1, with 11 positions matching TRBD2. The V segment lost 5 bases and the J segment 0 bases; nucleotides outside the gene matches: 6. The germline CDR1 and CDR2 sequences are SGHNT and YENEEA. This CDR3 has 17 residues. The DNA of the CDR3 is TGTGCCAGCAGCACCCTTAGCGGGGGGGGCTCCTACAATGAGCAGTTCTTC. Its protein is CASSTLSGGGSYNEQFF. Together with reference TRBV11-3 and TRBJ2-1, the CDR3 gives the full variable domain: EAGVVQSPRYKIIEKKQPVAFWCNPISGHNTLYWYLQNLGQGPELLIRYENEEAVDDSQLPKDRFSAERLKGVDSTLKIQPAELGDSAVYLCASSTLSGGGSYNEQFFGPGTRLTVL.

About this clone: This likely came from a read error, as a far larger clone is one base away. The chain couples TRBV11-3 to TRBJ2-1, with D perhaps assigned TRBD1 or TRBD2 (6 bases each). V was trimmed by 6 bases and J by 10 bases, leaving 22 bases between them. The CDR3 spans 15 residues. CDR1 SGHNT and CDR2 YENEEA come from the germline V gene. The DNA of the CDR3 is TGTGCCAGCAGGAATTACAGGGAGGTCACTGGAGAGCAGTTCTTC. It is translated as CASRNYREVTGEQFF.

Regarding this clone: This likely came from a read error, as a far larger clone is one base away. The J gene is TRBJ1-2, the V gene TRBV5-4; 7 nucleotides agree with TRBD1. V gave up 0 bases and J gave up 6 bases; unmatched junction bases: 5. This CDR3 region has 14 residues. The germline gives CDR1 SGHNT, CDR2 YYREEE (reference sequence). The chain's CDR3 is CASSLAGGGDGYTF. The DNA for the CDR3 is TGTGCCAGCAGCTTGGCTGGAGGGGGCGATGGCTACACCTTC.

This clone has only a few counts. This sequence joins TRBV30 and TRBJ2-1; D gene ambiguous. V was cut by 8 bases and J by 8 bases, with 22 bases left in between. This CDR3 contains 14 residues. CDR1 and CDR2 from the germline V gene are GTSNPN and SVGIG (reference sequence). The CDR3 is CASSGILRVYEQFF. The CDR3 DNA reads TGTGCCAGTAGTGGAATACTTCGGGTCTATGAGCAGTTCTTC.

This clone was recorded many times. This chain joins TRBV6-1 and TRBJ2-1; 13 bases map to TRBD2. The CDR3 totals 14 residues. Germline-derived CDR1 and CDR2 are MNHNS and SASEGT. V trimming: 7 bases; J trimming: 9 bases; junction bases outside the gene matches: 6. The DNA for the CDR3 is TGTGCCAGCACAACTAGCGGGGGGGCCAGTGAGCAGTTCTTC. Translated: CASTTSGGASEQFF.

As to this clone: A far larger clone is only one base removed, so a read error is likely. The chain joins TRBV19 to TRBJ2-1, with D unresolved. The length of the CDR3 is 14 residues. Germline values: CDR1 LNHDA, CDR2 SQIVND (reference sequence). V lost 11 bases and J 0 bases, leaving 14 bases between the germline ends. Written as DNA, the CDR3 is TGTGCCTGGAGTGGTGTGCCCTCCTACAATGAGCAGTTCTTC. Its translation: CAWSGVPSYNEQFF.